Listed here are 21 T cell receptor beta chains from one sample, sequenced in a study of blood T cell repertoires in COVID-19. TCRdb's table, derived via immunoSEQ multiplex PCR, lists solely in-frame clones and lacks some. The sample comprises 180,000 or so clones, 70% to 90% of which are singletons, and 3% to 3.5% rests with the top ten. The sample taken for sequencing was peripheral blood. Every receptor here comes from a man in his fifties or sixties with acute or convalescent COVID-19.

The table lists this clone with a count of one. The J gene is TRBJ1-6, the V gene TRBV27; D is undetermined. CDR3 length: 15 amino acids. V lost 2 bases to trimming and J lost 7 bases, with 12 bases between them. In germline, CDR1 is MNHEY, CDR2 SMNVEV (reference sequence). The CDR3 spells CASSLQRAGNSPLHF. DNA for the CDR3: TGTGCCAGCAGTTTACAGAGGGCGGGGAATTCACCCCTCCACTTT.

V usage is TRBV5-1 and J usage is TRBJ2-2; 8 bases agree with TRBD2. The V gene's germline CDR1 is SGHRS and CDR2 YFSETQ. V was clipped by 4 bases and J by 1 base; unmatched bases: 3. This CDR3 is built from 15 residues. Written as DNA, the CDR3 is TGCGCCAGCAGCCGCACTAGCGGGAACACCGGGGAGCTGTTTTTT. It yields the protein CASSRTSGNTGELFF.

This clone has only a few counts. The chain couples TRBV19 to TRBJ2-1; TRBD2 matches at 7 bases. This CDR3 has 15 amino acids. V was clipped by 4 bases and J by 9 bases; unmatched bases: 12. CDR1 is LNHDA, CDR2 SQIVND, per germline (reference sequence). CDR3 nucleotide sequence: TGTGCCAGTAGTACAGCGGGAACGTTCAGAGGTGAGCAGTTCTTC. Amino acids: CASSTAGTFRGEQFF.

The chain is built from TRBV6-5 and TRBJ1-1, with a possible D match to TRBD1 (5 bases). The germline V gene has CDR1 MNHEY and CDR2 SVGAGI. This CDR3 comprises 16 residues. V was shortened by 2 bases and J by 3 bases, with 16 bases between the two germline ends. For the CDR3, the DNA is TGTGCCAGCAGTTACCGGCAGGGAACCTGGGACACTGAAGCTTTCTTT. Its protein product is CASSYRQGTWDTEAFF.

The chain employs TRBV5-5 and TRBJ2-6; the match to TRBD1 covers 9 bases. Unmatched junction bases numbered 4, after V lost 7 bases and J lost 2 bases. This CDR3 has 15 residues. CDR1 is SGHKS and CDR2 is YYEKEE in the germline V gene (reference sequence). This CDR3 is CASGGQGTGANVLTF. CDR3 nucleotide sequence: TGTGCCAGCGGGGGACAGGGCACTGGGGCCAACGTCCTGACTTTC. Full variable domain (remainder filled in from reference TRBV5-5 and TRBJ2-6): DAGVTQSPTHLIKTRGQQVTLRCSPISGHKSVSWYQQVLGQGPQFIFQYYEKEERGRGNFPDRFSARQFPNYSSELNVNALLLGDSALYLCASGGQGTGANVLTFGAGSRLTVL.

J is TRBJ1-1 and V is TRBV6-2 or TRBV6-3, with a tentative D call TRBD1 (5 bases). The germline CDR1 and CDR2 sequences are MNHEY and SVGEGT. The CDR3 consists of 18 residues. V was trimmed by 5 bases and J by 0 bases, leaving 22 bases between them. Here the CDR3 DNA reads TGTGCCAGCAGTGGGGAGGGGAGGACCTTTTTTTTGAACACTGAAGCTTTCTTT. This gives the protein CASSGEGRTFFLNTEAFF.

This chain connects TRBV6-5 to TRBJ2-3, with D possibly TRBD1 on 5 matching bases. CDR3 length equals 15 residues. Germline values: CDR1 MNHEY, CDR2 SVGAGI. The V end was cut by 5 bases, the J end by 2 bases, with 14 bases between. CDR3 nucleotides: TGTGCCAGCAGTCTACTGGGCAGGGACACAGATACGCAGTATTTT. It yields the protein CASSLLGRDTDTQYF.

The CDR3 bases are TGTGCCAGCAGCTCGGGTGGGACACACTATAATTCACCCCTCCACTTT. Encoded protein: CASSSGGTHYNSPLHF. The chain employs TRBV7-2 and TRBJ1-6; TRBD1 is a possible D gene (6 bases). Germline V lookup: CDR1 SGHTA, CDR2 FQGNSA. V lost 4 bases, J lost 3 bases, and 13 bases lay in between. The CDR3 covers 16 residues.

J is TRBJ1-1 and V is TRBV5-8; TRBD1 matches at 8 bases. The V gene end was trimmed by 0 bases and the J gene end by 0 bases; junction bases not matched to a gene: 10. The CDR3 totals 18 residues. Germline V gives CDR1 SGHTS, CDR2 YDEGEE. The CDR3 sequence: CASSLVPGQGPMNTEAFF. In DNA, the CDR3 is TGTGCCAGCAGCTTGGTACCTGGACAGGGACCTATGAACACTGAAGCTTTCTTT.

The chain is built from TRBV28 and TRBJ1-2; 7 positions agree with TRBD1. Germline assignment: CDR1 MDHEN and CDR2 SYDVKM. The CDR3 spans 14 residues. With V trimmed by 3 bases and J by 2 bases, 3 bases remained unmatched. The CDR3 reads CASSLPGGNYGYTF. Here the CDR3 DNA reads TGTGCCAGCAGTTTGCCAGGGGGGAACTATGGCTACACCTTC.

The CDR3 sequence: CASSLGTGPNEQFF. Here the CDR3 DNA reads TGTGCCAGCAGTTTAGGGACAGGGCCCAATGAGCAGTTCTTC. The chain carries TRBV27 and TRBJ2-1; 9 bases fit TRBD1. Germline CDR1 is MNHEY and CDR2 is SMNVEV (reference sequence). Trimming took 2 bases from V and 6 from J; bases not matched to a gene: 2. The CDR3 covers 14 residues.

The chain links TRBV28 to TRBJ1-5; D might be TRBD1 (5 bases). Trimming shortened V by 6 bases and J by 4 bases, and 16 bases separated the two germline ends. This CDR3 comprises 15 residues. The germline CDR1 and CDR2 sequences are MDHEN and SYDVKM. DNA of the CDR3: TGTGCCAGCAGGACCGCCGCGGGACTAAATCAGCCCCAGCATTTT. Its protein is CASRTAAGLNQPQHF.

This chain uses TRBV4-2 with TRBJ2-4, with 7 bases fitting TRBD2. The germline V gene has CDR1 LGHNA and CDR2 YNFKEQ. CDR3 size: 11 residues. The ends lost 5 bases at V and 12 bases at J; junction bases unmatched: 4. CDR3 amino acids: CASSGGRAQYF. In DNA form, the CDR3 reads TGTGCCAGCAGCGGGGGGAGGGCTCAGTACTTC.

This clone was picked up one time. The CDR3 loop is CASSHTSALLTGELFF. CDR3 in DNA: TGTGCCAGCAGTCACACTAGCGCGTTGCTCACCGGGGAGCTGTTTTTT. The J gene is TRBJ2-2, the V gene TRBV27; 7 bases match TRBD2. Germline V gives CDR1 MNHEY, CDR2 SMNVEV (reference sequence). Germline trimming cut 5 bases from V and 4 bases from J; bases unmatched to any gene: 10. The CDR3 consists of 16 residues.

V and J are TRBV3-1 (or the pseudogene TRBV3-2) and TRBJ1-4, with D unclear. Per the germline V gene, CDR1 is LGHDT and CDR2 is YNNKEL (reference sequence). Between the trimmed V and J ends, which lost 0 bases and 4 bases, there was a span of 9 bases. CDR3 size: 15 residues. The CDR3 spells CASSQEARVNEKLFF. CDR3 coding DNA: TGTGCCAGCAGCCAAGAGGCACGGGTTAATGAAAAACTGTTTTTT.

V is TRBV19 and J is TRBJ2-5; 10 bases align to TRBD2. The germline V gene encodes CDR1 LNHDA and CDR2 SQIVND (reference sequence). The CDR3 loop spans 16 amino acids. V was pared by 4 bases and J by 2 bases, with 7 bases of the junction left unmatched. The CDR3 region has the DNA TGTGCCAGTAGTAGACTTAGCGGGAGGATTCAAGAGACCCAGTACTTC. It specifies CASSRLSGRIQETQYF.

The chain joins TRBV24-1 to TRBJ2-5, with TRBD1 matching over 8 bases. The CDR3 extends over 16 amino acids. V was pared by 1 base and J by 1 base, with 4 bases of the junction left unmatched. Germline V gene lookup returns CDR1 KGHDR and CDR2 SFDVKD. For the CDR3, the DNA is TGTGCCACCAGTGATTTCCTAGGACAGGGCCAAGAGACCCAGTACTTC. Protein product: CATSDFLGQGQETQYF.

The chain has TRBV7-2 and TRBJ2-3, with TRBD2 identical over 8 bases. V gave up 0 bases and J gave up 5 bases; unmatched junction bases: 7. CDR3 size: 16 residues. Germline V gives CDR1 SGHTA, CDR2 FQGNSA. The CDR3 DNA reads TGTGCCAGCAGCTTAGCCTTCGGGAGGGGGGTAGATACGCAGTATTTT. Protein: CASSLAFGRGVDTQYF.

The chain employs TRBV6-2 or TRBV6-3 and TRBJ1-2, with TRBD1 identical over 7 bases. The CDR3 is 13 residues long. Germline trimming cut 5 bases from V and 6 bases from J; bases unmatched to any gene: 6. Germline CDR1 is MNHEY and CDR2 is SVGEGT. CDR3 loop: CASSHDRDNGYTF. The CDR3 DNA follows: TGTGCCAGCAGTCACGACAGGGACAATGGCTACACCTTC.

The chain combines TRBV19 with TRBJ1-1; D is uncertain. CDR3 length: 14 residues. Germline V gene lookup returns CDR1 LNHDA and CDR2 SQIVND (reference sequence). Trimming pared 4 bases from V and 7 bases from J, leaving 16 bases between. CDR3 in amino acids: CASSTLDKFGEAFF. Here the CDR3 DNA reads TGTGCCAGTAGTACACTCGACAAGTTCGGTGAAGCTTTCTTT.

The chain links TRBV11-2 to TRBJ2-1; 15 bases fit TRBD2. The CDR3 is 15 amino acids. The germline V gene encodes CDR1 SGHAT and CDR2 FQNNGV. Germline trimming cut 5 bases from V and 9 bases from J; bases unmatched to any gene: 5. The CDR3: CASSQGLAGGGEQFF. The CDR3 DNA is TGTGCCAGCAGCCAGGGACTAGCGGGAGGAGGTGAGCAGTTCTTC. Full variable domain (remainder filled in from reference TRBV11-2 and TRBJ2-1): EAGVAQSPRYKIIEKRQSVAFWCNPISGHATLYWYQQILGQGPKLLIQFQNNGVVDDSQLPKDRFSAERLKGVDSTLKIQPAKLEDSAVYLCASSQGLAGGGEQFFGPGTRLTVL.